The source of this T cell receptor (beta chain) is a study of T-cell reconstitution after alpha-beta-depleted transplantation in children. The TCRbeta library was prepared with unique molecular identifiers. Each CDR3 protein is one row after TCRdb ran MiXCR on the PCR reads. The sample has about 580,000 distinct CDR3 sequences; 25% to 30% are singletons. This clonotype was recorded a few times. The V gene's germline CDR1 is DFQATT and CDR2 SNEGSKA (reference sequence). Trimming took 3 bases from V and 4 from J; bases not matched to a gene: 5. CDR3 length: 15 amino acids. The sequencing here drew on PBMCs, taken before TCRalphabeta/CD19-depleted stem cell transplant. The V gene is TRBV20-1, the J gene TRBJ2-7, with 14 positions matching TRBD2. The source is a boy less than two years old with Wiskott-Aldrich syndrome, due to receive a stem cell transplant. This CDR3 reads CSASSGTSGSYEQYF. The DNA of the CDR3 is TGCAGTGCTAGCTCCGGGACTAGCGGGAGTTACGAGCAGTACTTC.